These 8 T cell receptor beta chains were sequenced from one sample in a study of blood T cell repertoires in COVID-19. Only in-frame clones appear in the TCRdb table, and some are missing; sequencing was by immunoSEQ multiplex PCR. The table lists about 480,000 clones, 89% of them singletons. The sample was peripheral blood. These receptors were obtained from a man between 18 and 29 years old with COVID-19, enrolled during active disease.

This chain connects TRBV27 to TRBJ2-3, with 10 bases that match TRBD2. V lost 6 bases, J lost 0 bases, and 6 bases stayed unmatched. There are 16 residues in the CDR3. Germline assignment: CDR1 MNHEY and CDR2 SMNVEV (reference sequence). The CDR3 nucleotides are TGTGCCAGCAGATATAGCGGGGGGCTAAGCACAGATACGCAGTATTTT. It codes for CASRYSGGLSTDTQYF.

The chain links TRBV10-2 to TRBJ1-1, with TRBD1 identical over 11 bases. This CDR3 has 15 residues. Germline-derived CDR1 and CDR2 are WSHSY and SAAADI. V gave up 7 bases and J gave up 1 base; unmatched junction bases: 5. In DNA form, the CDR3 reads TGCGCCAGCATTGGGACAGGGGGGCCGAACACTGAAGCTTTCTTT. This encodes CASIGTGGPNTEAFF.

The gene calls are TRBV5-1 and TRBJ1-1; D remains ambiguous. Looked up from germline, CDR1 is SGHRS and CDR2 is YFSETQ. This CDR3 has 15 residues. Deletions cut 4 bases from V and 1 base from J, with 14 bases between. CDR3 amino acids: CASSDWSGSNTEAFF. As DNA, the CDR3 is TGCGCCAGCAGCGACTGGAGCGGGTCGAACACTGAAGCTTTCTTT.

The DNA for the CDR3 is TGTGCCAGCAGTGAATCTTCTAGCGCGAACTACGAGCAGTACTTC. It is translated as CASSESSSANYEQYF. V gene TRBV25-1 combines with J gene TRBJ2-7, with a tentative D call TRBD2 (6 bases). Trimming removed 1 base at V and 3 bases at J, with 13 bases between. CDR3 length equals 15 residues. CDR1 is MGHDK and CDR2 is SYGVNS in the germline V gene.

The gene calls are TRBV29-1 and TRBJ2-7, with 10 bases fitting TRBD1. The CDR3 sequence is 13 residues long. Germline trimming cut 4 bases from V and 2 bases from J; bases unmatched to any gene: 2. Per germline, CDR1 SQVTM and CDR2 ANQGSEA. In DNA, the CDR3 is TGCAGCGTTGCCGGGACAGGGGCCTACGAGCAGTACTTC. It yields the protein CSVAGTGAYEQYF.

This chain joins TRBV30 and TRBJ2-3; D is possibly TRBD2 (7 bases). The CDR3 consists of 13 residues. Germline V gene data show CDR1 as GTSNPN and CDR2 as SVGIG (reference sequence). V lost 4 bases, J lost 5 bases, and 13 bases lay in between. In DNA, the CDR3 is TGTGCCTGGATCCGGGGGGCTCGAGATACGCAGTATTTT. Amino acid sequence: CAWIRGARDTQYF.

The chain is built from TRBV15 and TRBJ2-7, with 9 bases identical to TRBD2. In germline, CDR1 is LNHNV, CDR2 YYDKDF (reference sequence). The CDR3 consists of 14 residues. The J segment lost 7 bases and the V segment lost 0 bases, leaving 4 bases of the junction unmatched. CDR3: CATSREGSGREQYF. CDR3 nucleotides: TGTGCCACCAGCAGAGAGGGTAGCGGGAGAGAGCAGTACTTC.

The CDR3 region is CATSSVSTDTQYF. CDR3 in DNA: TGTGCCACCAGCAGCGTTTCCACAGATACGCAGTATTTT. The chain joins TRBV15 to TRBJ2-3; D not resolved. The CDR3 runs 13 residues. Per the germline V gene, CDR1 is LNHNV and CDR2 is YYDKDF (reference sequence). V was shortened by 3 bases and J by 2 bases, with 6 bases between the two germline ends.